The rows below give T cell receptor beta chains drawn from one sample of a study of blood T cell repertoires in COVID-19. Assay used: immunoSEQ multiplex PCR; TCRdb lists only in-frame clones, some missing. The data hold 200,000 to 250,000 clones, with 80% to 90% observed a single time. Sequencing was done on a sample of PBMCs or T cells enriched from blood (not recorded which). The receptor source for this set is a woman between 35 and 50 years old with acute COVID-19. CDR3s include the opening cysteine and the closing phenylalanine or tryptophan. The D gene is left open where the match is weak. Clone size, where shown, is once, few, many, or a class for clones that have expanded.

V	size	J	D	DNA	CDR3
TRBV7-9	few	TRBJ1-2	NA	TGTGCCAGCAGCCACCAGGGGACCCACGACCGGGGCTACACCTTC	CASSHQGTHDRGYTF
TRBV28	NA	TRBJ2-7	NA	TGTGCCAGCAGTTTTACGGTAGAGCAGTACTTC	CASSFTVEQYF
TRBV19	NA	TRBJ1-1	NA	TGTGCCAGTAGTATAGTGTCAGGGAACACTGAAGCTTTCTTT	CASSIVSGNTEAFF
TRBV6-5	NA	TRBJ1-5	NA	TGTGCCAGCAGTTACAACGCGCAGGGTAGTCAGCCCCAGCATTTT	CASSYNAQGSQPQHF
TRBV12-3/TRBV12-4	NA	TRBJ1-1	NA	TGTGCCAGCACTGGGGGGTGGGACACTGAAGCTTTCTTT	CASTGGWDTEAFF
TRBV11-2	NA	TRBJ1-2	NA	TGTGCCAGCAGGGCCACCGAGGGCTATGGCTACACCTTC	CASRATEGYGYTF
TRBV27	NA	TRBJ1-6	NA	TGTGCCAGCAGGCGGCCACCAGGGTTGGGATTTAATTCACCCCTCCACTTT	CASRRPPGLGFNSPLHF
TRBV28	NA	TRBJ2-7	NA	TGTGCCAGCAGCCCCGGAGGGAGACCTTCCTACGAGCAGTACTTC	CASSPGGRPSYEQYF
TRBV3-1/TRBV3-2	NA	TRBJ1-1	NA	TGTGCCAGCAGCCACGGGGGAACGAACACTGAAGCTTTCTTT	CASSHGGTNTEAFF
TRBV7-9	NA	TRBJ2-3	TRBD1	TGTGCCAGCAGCAGACAGGGAAGGACAGATACGCAGTATTTT	CASSRQGRTDTQYF
TRBV19	NA	TRBJ1-2	TRBD1	TGTGCCAGTAGCCGACAGGGCGCCTATGGCTACACCTTC	CASSRQGAYGYTF
TRBV25-1	once	TRBJ2-3	TRBD2	TGTGCCACCAGCCTAGCGGCAAGCACAGATACGCAGTATTTT	CATSLAASTDTQYF